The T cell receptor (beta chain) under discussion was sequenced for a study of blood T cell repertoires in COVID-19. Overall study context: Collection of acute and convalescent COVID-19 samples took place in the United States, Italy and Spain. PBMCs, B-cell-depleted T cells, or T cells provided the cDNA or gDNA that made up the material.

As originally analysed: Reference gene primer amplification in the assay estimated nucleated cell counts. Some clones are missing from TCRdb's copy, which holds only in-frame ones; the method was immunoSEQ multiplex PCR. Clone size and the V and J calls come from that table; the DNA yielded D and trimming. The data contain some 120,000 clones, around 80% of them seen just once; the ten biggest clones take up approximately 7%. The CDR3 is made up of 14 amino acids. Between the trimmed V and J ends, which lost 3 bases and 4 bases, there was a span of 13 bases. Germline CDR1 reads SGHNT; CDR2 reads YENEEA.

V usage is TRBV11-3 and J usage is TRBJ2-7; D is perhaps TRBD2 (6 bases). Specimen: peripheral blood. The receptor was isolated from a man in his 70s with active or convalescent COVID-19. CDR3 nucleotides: TGTGCCAGCAGCTTCGACGGGAGTCAGTACGAGCAGTACTTC. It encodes CASSFDGSQYEQYF.